This T cell receptor beta chain stems from a study of OX40 agonist ivuxolimab in advanced cancers. Study background: A mean age of approximately 58 years, range about 23 to 80, was recorded, and approximately 80% were male. Partial responses occurred in three patients (one hepatocellular carcinoma, two cutaneous melanoma).

With autoimmune disease history or systemic immunosuppression, patients were excluded. To note about this clone: What it binds is unknown.

Sequencing used immunoSEQ multiplex PCR; TCRdb keeps in-frame clones, though not all of them. This table has 70,000 to 75,000 clones, over 75% appearing once. Germline V gene data show CDR1 as SGHDT and CDR2 as YYEEEE. The CDR3 covers 13 residues. J was trimmed by 5 bases and V by 4 bases; bases with no gene match: 4. Notes on the study in general: Compared with CD4+, CD8+ T cells on average had more expanded clones.

The source was CD4+ or CD8+ T cells sorted from blood, collected in a trial of the OX40 agonist ivuxolimab. The V and J genes are TRBV5-6 and TRBJ1-1; 8 nucleotides agree with TRBD1. The receptor's source is an adult with an advanced solid tumor such as melanoma, head and neck, liver or kidney cancer. The CDR3 region has the DNA TGTGCCAGCAGCCGAACAGGGGGAACTGAAGCTTTCTTT. The encoded protein is CASSRTGGTEAFF.